The 24 T cell receptor beta chains presented below share a single source sample, sequenced in a study of brain T cells in children with intractable seizures. Assay used: immunoSEQ multiplex PCR; TCRdb lists only in-frame clones, some missing. The sample consists of about 340,000 clones, more than 85% of them appearing once. Regarding time point: blood from clinic visit 5 months post-surgery; TSC patient then seizure free. The material sequenced was peripheral blood, taken 4 to 5 months after surgery. These receptors were collected from a boy under two years old with tuberous sclerosis and intractable seizures.

The gene calls are TRBV5-1 and TRBJ2-6, with D unresolved. Between the trimmed V and J ends, which lost 0 bases and 5 bases, there was a span of 6 bases. Germline V CDR1 and CDR2: SGHRS, YFSETQ. The CDR3 spans 14 residues. CDR3: CASSLAPRANVLTF. DNA for the CDR3: TGCGCCAGCAGCTTGGCACCACGGGCCAACGTCCTGACTTTC.

V and J are TRBV11-2 and TRBJ1-3; D unclear. Trimming left V 1 base short and J 0 bases short, with 13 bases between. The CDR3 is 17 residues long. Germline-derived CDR1 and CDR2 are SGHAT and FQNNGV. The chain's CDR3 is CASSLVPWRGSGNTIYF. For the CDR3, the DNA is TGTGCCAGCAGCTTAGTTCCCTGGCGGGGCTCTGGAAACACCATATATTTT.

The rearrangement uses TRBV5-8 and TRBJ2-5; 7 nucleotides agree with TRBD1. The germline V gene has CDR1 SGHTS and CDR2 YDEGEE. This CDR3 contains 16 residues. The junction had 6 bases not matched to a gene; V was cut back by 0 bases and J by 1 base. CDR3 protein: CASSLATGAIQETQYF. DNA for the CDR3: TGTGCCAGCAGCTTGGCAACAGGGGCCATCCAAGAGACCCAGTACTTC.

This chain links TRBV2 with TRBJ2-7; weak D call: TRBD1 (6 bases). The ends were cut back, 6 bases at V and 1 base at J, with 16 bases in the middle. Germline CDR1 SNHLY, CDR2 FYNNEI. There are 15 residues in the CDR3. CDR3 in amino acids: CASRKQGSSSYEQYF. CDR3 sequence (DNA): TGTGCCAGCAGAAAACAGGGATCTTCGTCCTACGAGCAGTACTTC.

The rearrangement joins TRBV27 to TRBJ2-7, with D unresolved. CDR1 is MNHEY, CDR2 SMNVEV, per germline (reference sequence). Trimming shortened V by 4 bases and J by 5 bases, and 9 bases separated the two germline ends. This CDR3 contains 12 residues. This CDR3 is CASSSPPDEQYF. The CDR3 region has the DNA TGTGCCAGCAGTTCCCCCCCCGACGAGCAGTACTTC.

This rearrangement joins TRBV5-4 to TRBJ2-5, with D uncertain. The V and J ends lost 2 bases and 3 bases respectively, with 11 bases between them. This CDR3 comprises 14 residues. CDR1 is SGHNT, CDR2 YYREEE, per germline (reference sequence). In DNA, the CDR3 is TGTGCCAGCAGCTTCGAGACGAATAAAGAGACCCAGTACTTC. Translating gives CASSFETNKETQYF.

The chain combines TRBV2 with TRBJ2-5; 7 nucleotides match TRBD1. V dropped 7 bases and J dropped 5; count of bases not matched to a gene: 7. CDR3 length: 13 amino acids. The germline V gene encodes CDR1 SNHLY and CDR2 FYNNEI. The CDR3, as DNA: TGTGCCAGCACCGAAGGGGGCGATGAGACCCAGTACTTC. Translated, it gives CASTEGGDETQYF.

V and J are TRBV9 and TRBJ2-5; the D is unclear. CDR1 and CDR2 from the germline V gene are SGDLS and YYNGEE. V was clipped by 0 bases and J by 5 bases, with 11 bases between them. CDR3 size: 14 residues. This CDR3 reads CASSVGSSLETQYF. CDR3 sequence (DNA): TGTGCCAGCAGCGTAGGGAGTAGTTTGGAGACCCAGTACTTC.

In its sample, this clone was seen once. This chain links TRBV3-1 (or the pseudogene TRBV3-2) with TRBJ1-2; 8 bases are shared with TRBD1. CDR3 length: 13 amino acids. Per germline, CDR1 LGHDT and CDR2 YNNKEL (reference sequence). J lost 9 bases, V lost 1 base, and 4 bases had no gene match. The CDR3 spells CASSQARTGRYTF. The DNA for the CDR3 is TGTGCCAGCAGCCAAGCTCGGACAGGGCGCTACACCTTC.

The V call is TRBV29-1, the J call TRBJ1-1; D not certain. V was pared by 4 bases and J by 2 bases, with 11 bases between. The CDR3 is 13 residues long. Germline CDR1 and CDR2: SQVTM and ANQGSEA. The CDR3 here is CSVGLGGNTEAFF. The CDR3 DNA reads TGCAGCGTTGGTCTGGGTGGCAACACTGAAGCTTTCTTT. Full variable domain (outside the CDR3, taken from reference TRBV29-1 and TRBJ1-1): SAVISQKPSRDICQRGTSLTIQCQVDSQVTMMFWYRQQPGQSLTLIATANQGSEATYESGFVIDKFPISRPNLTFSTLTVSNMSPEDSSIYLCSVGLGGNTEAFFGQGTRLTVV.

V gene TRBV28 combines with J gene TRBJ1-4; no clear D gene. Germline loops: CDR1 MDHEN, CDR2 SYDVKM. CDR3 length: 14 residues. Trimming shortened V by 7 bases and J by 0 bases, and 9 bases separated the two germline ends. CDR3 bases: TGTGCCAGCACCTTGAGGACAACTAATGAAAAACTGTTTTTT. Its protein is CASTLRTTNEKLFF.

In its sample, this clone was seen once. The V gene is TRBV20-1, the J gene TRBJ2-5; a weak D match, TRBD2 (5 bases). Germline assignment: CDR1 DFQATT and CDR2 SNEGSKA (reference sequence). There are 14 residues in the CDR3. V was shortened by 3 bases and J by 4 bases, with 15 bases between the two germline ends. This chain's CDR3 is CSASTGTPRETQYF. CDR3 DNA sequence: TGCAGTGCTAGTACGGGAACCCCTCGAGAGACCCAGTACTTC.

J is TRBJ2-7 and V is TRBV7-2; TRBD2 matches at 12 bases. Germline assignment: CDR1 SGHTA and CDR2 FQGNSA. The CDR3 sequence is 14 residues long. The V and J ends lost 7 bases and 3 bases, in that order; junction bases with no gene match: 4. The CDR3 bases are TGTGCCAGCACCCTAGCGGGGGGGGGCTACGAGCAGTACTTC. The encoded protein is CASTLAGGGYEQYF.

This rearrangement joins TRBV7-2 to TRBJ2-1, with D unclear. Germline-derived CDR1 and CDR2 are SGHTA and FQGNSA. Trimming shortened V by 6 bases and J by 4 bases, and 16 bases separated the two germline ends. The CDR3 contains 15 residues. The CDR3 here is CASRIISGSYNEQFF. DNA of the CDR3: TGTGCCAGCAGGATAATATCCGGGTCTTACAATGAGCAGTTCTTC.

Worth noting for this clone: Different DNA sequences within this sample yield the same CDR3. V is TRBV5-1 and J is TRBJ2-5; D not certain. Germline V CDR1 and CDR2: SGHRS, YFSETQ. The CDR3 extends over 11 amino acids. V shed 3 bases and J shed 1 base, with 1 base lying between them. CDR3 sequence: CASSSQETQYF. CDR3 in DNA: TGCGCCAGCAGCTCCCAAGAGACCCAGTACTTC.

The rearrangement links TRBV7-9 to TRBJ1-4; no clear D gene. This CDR3 spans 15 amino acids. CDR1 is SEHNR and CDR2 is FQNEAQ in the germline V gene (reference sequence). V dropped 4 bases and J dropped 4 bases, with 13 bases sitting between them. CDR3 nucleotides: TGTGCCAGCAGCTACGTCCCTGGTTTTAATGAAAAACTGTTTTTT. It specifies CASSYVPGFNEKLFF.

The chain is built from TRBV6-2 or TRBV6-3 and TRBJ1-4; 8 bases match TRBD1. J lost 7 bases, V lost 0 bases, and 7 bases had no gene match. The CDR3 contains 16 residues. Germline CDR1 reads MNHEY; CDR2 reads SVGEGT. The CDR3 nucleotides read TGTGCCAGCAGTTACTCGAAGGCAGGGGGCTTTGAAAAACTGTTTTTT. Residues: CASSYSKAGGFEKLFF.

The chain links TRBV7-8 to TRBJ2-7; 13 nucleotides agree with TRBD2. This CDR3 region has 14 residues. Trimming cost V 5 bases and J 7 bases; bases outside gene matches: 5. Germline assignment: CDR1 SGHVS and CDR2 FQNEAQ. The CDR3 is CASSRGLAGREQYF. The CDR3 bases are TGTGCCAGCAGCCGGGGACTAGCGGGGCGGGAGCAGTACTTC.

The CDR3 coding sequence is TGTGCCAGCAGTCCACCTCCCCCGACAACAGGGTCACCCCTCCACTTT. It encodes CASSPPPPTTGSPLHF. The J gene is TRBJ1-6, the V gene TRBV5-5; D is possibly TRBD1 (6 bases). CDR1 is SGHKS, CDR2 YYEKEE, per germline (reference sequence). V lost 5 bases, J lost 10 bases, and 22 bases lay in between. This CDR3 region has 16 residues.

This chain connects TRBV6-5 to TRBJ2-5; possibly TRBD2 for D (6 bases). The germline V and J ends were trimmed by 6 bases and 5 bases, with 10 bases remaining between them. Germline CDR1 is MNHEY and CDR2 is SVGAGI. The CDR3 runs 12 residues. The CDR3 loop is CASRGAGETQYF. CDR3 DNA sequence: TGTGCCAGCAGGGGTGCGGGGGAGACCCAGTACTTC.

The chain joins TRBV4-1 to TRBJ2-2; 12 bases agree with TRBD2. This CDR3 spans 17 amino acids. V shed 1 base and J 6 bases; nucleotides not matched to a gene: 6. Germline values: CDR1 MGHRA, CDR2 YSYEKL. CDR3 residues: CASSQGLWTSGAGELFF. CDR3 sequence (DNA): TGCGCCAGCAGCCAAGGGTTGTGGACTAGCGGGGCCGGGGAGCTGTTTTTT.

V and J are TRBV7-6 and TRBJ1-2; the D is unclear. V was trimmed by 2 bases and J by 8 bases, leaving 15 bases between them. The length of the CDR3 is 14 residues. Germline values: CDR1 SGHVS, CDR2 FNYEAQ. CDR3 residues: CASSLSGPAEGYTF. CDR3 nucleotide sequence: TGTGCCAGCAGCTTATCGGGCCCTGCGGAAGGCTACACCTTC.

The gene calls are TRBV24-1 and TRBJ2-7; TRBD2 is a possible D gene (5 bases). V lost 3 bases, J lost 6 bases, and 14 bases lay in between. The CDR3 has 14 residues. Germline V CDR1 and CDR2: KGHDR, SFDVKD. CDR3: CATSDASEGGEQYF. CDR3 in DNA: TGTGCCACCAGTGATGCTTCCGAGGGCGGCGAGCAGTACTTC.

The chain combines TRBV11-2 with TRBJ1-1; maybe TRBD1 (6 bases). Germline V gene sequence: CDR1 SGHAT, CDR2 FQNNGV. The ends were cut back, 4 bases at V and 4 bases at J, with 16 bases in the middle. The CDR3 extends over 15 amino acids. In nucleotides, the CDR3 is TGTGCCAGCAGCTCTCTCGGGGGGGCGCGCACTGAAGCTTTCTTT. Amino acid sequence: CASSSLGGARTEAFF.